This T cell receptor (beta chain) comes out of a study of T cells in Graves' hyperthyroidism and ophthalmopathy. Study-wide results and limits: Most clonotypes expanded in the thyroid (above 0.001) were also present in blood.

The germline V and J ends were trimmed by 8 bases and 5 bases, with 15 bases remaining between them. This CDR3 comprises 12 residues. Germline CDR1 is SQVTM and CDR2 is ANQGSEA. This clonotype has a handful of counts. Its antigen is unidentified. TCR beta CDR3 regions were amplified from RNA. The primer set for the first-round RT-PCR of the TCR CDR3 was HTBI. TCRdb used MiXCR to reprocess the multiplex PCR reads, holding one entry per CDR3 protein. The profile shows approximately 260,000 distinct CDR3 sequences, around 15% of them singletons. The rearrangement joins TRBV29-1 to TRBJ1-1; the D is unclear. Sequencing was performed on blood. The sequence came from a woman aged 45-59 years with Graves' hyperthyroidism that later progressed to Graves' ophthalmopathy. In nucleotides, the CDR3 is TGCAGCTCAAATGTGATGGTTACTGAAGCTTTCTTT. Its translation: CSSNVMVTEAFF.